One and the same sample provided the 27 T cell receptor beta chains below, sequenced in a study of regulatory T cells in long-lasting Graves disease. In building TCR beta libraries, iRepertoire HTBI primers were used together with Arm-PCR of CDR3 regions. TCRdb processed the multiplex PCR reads anew with MiXCR; each CDR3 protein has one entry. This table holds about 540,000 distinct CDR3 sequences, 13% found once. The sample's time point: newly diagnosed GD, antithyroid drugs for less than 3 months. Construction of the TCR library relied on RNA isolated from PBMCs. These data were also filed under a second study, of T cells in Graves' hyperthyroidism and ophthalmopathy.

Sequencing was performed on peripheral blood mononuclear cells (PBMCs), taken at new diagnosis, from a patient treated with antithyroid drugs. The source of these receptors is a man aged 25 to 40 with Graves disease.

The chain combines TRBV14 with TRBJ2-7; D unresolved. The V end lost 6 bases, the J end lost 2 bases, and 14 bases lay between the germline ends. This CDR3 has 14 amino acids. Per the germline V gene, CDR1 is SGHDN and CDR2 is FVKESK. CDR3 coding DNA: TGTGCCAGCAGTCCAGGTTGGTCTACCTACGAGCAGTACTTC. Protein product: CASSPGWSTYEQYF.

In nucleotides, the CDR3 is TGCGCCAGCAAGACAGGGTTAAAAGAAAAACTGTTTTTT. Translation: CASKTGLKEKLFF. This chain connects TRBV10-2 to TRBJ1-4; TRBD1 aligns across 7 bases. Germline assignment: CDR1 WSHSY and CDR2 SAAADI. This CDR3 is built from 13 residues. The J segment lost 8 bases and the V segment lost 7 bases, leaving 7 bases of the junction unmatched.

In this sample, this clonotype turned up many times. The chain uses TRBV3-1 and TRBJ2-5; D remains ambiguous. The length of the CDR3 is 12 residues. V was pared by 0 bases and J by 5 bases, with 4 bases between. CDR1 LGHDT and CDR2 YNNKEL come from the germline V gene (reference sequence). CDR3: CASSQDLETQYF. The CDR3 DNA is TGTGCCAGCAGCCAAGATTTGGAGACCCAGTACTTC.

This clonotype was observed a handful of times. The chain joins TRBV11-2 to TRBJ2-7; D gene uncertain. V gave up 0 bases and J gave up 2 bases, with 5 bases separating them. This CDR3 contains 13 residues. Germline V gene lookup returns CDR1 SGHAT and CDR2 FQNNGV. Written as DNA, the CDR3 is TGTGCCAGCAGCTTAGAACAGACCTACGAGCAGTACTTC. This codes for CASSLEQTYEQYF.

A remark on this clonotype: A much larger clone differs from this one at a single base, so this may be a read error. The chain links TRBV19 to TRBJ2-2; 12 bases align to TRBD2. Germline CDR1 reads LNHDA; CDR2 reads SQIVND (reference sequence). The CDR3 is made up of 15 amino acids. CDR3 region: CASRTSGRGTGGLFF. CDR3 in DNA: TGTGCCAGTAGGACTAGCGGGAGAGGGACCGGGGGGCTGTTTTTT.

This clonotype was observed at least ten times. V is TRBV12-3 or TRBV12-4 and J is TRBJ2-7, with a weak D call TRBD1 (5 bases). This CDR3 spans 15 amino acids. Trimming left V 2 bases short and J 5 bases short, with 16 bases between. CDR3 DNA: TGTGCCAGCAGTTTATTACGGGCGAAGGGGCACGAGCAGTACTTC. This gives the protein CASSLLRAKGHEQYF.

This clonotype was detected many times. The rearrangement links TRBV2 to TRBJ2-3; D is undetermined. V was trimmed by 9 bases and J by 2 bases, leaving 12 bases between them. The CDR3 extends over 13 amino acids. The germline V gene has CDR1 SNHLY and CDR2 FYNNEI. CDR3 amino acids: CARGRSSTDTQYF. The CDR3 nucleotides are TGTGCCAGAGGACGGTCGTCCACAGATACGCAGTATTTT.

This clonotype was observed many times. V is TRBV25-1 and J is TRBJ2-7; TRBD2 matches at 12 bases. CDR3 length: 16 residues. From germline, CDR1 is MGHDK and CDR2 SYGVNS. Unmatched junction bases numbered 10, after V lost 3 bases and J lost 7 bases. For the CDR3, the DNA is TGTGCCAGCAGTGAGGCTAGCGGGAGGGAGCCGTGGGAGCAGTACTTC. Translated: CASSEASGREPWEQYF.

CDR3 nucleotide sequence: TGTGCCAGCTCACCGCCCGGGACTAGCGGGAGGGTAGAGCAGTACTTC. Translation: CASSPPGTSGRVEQYF. V and J are TRBV18 and TRBJ2-7, with TRBD2 identical over 16 bases. This CDR3 contains 16 residues. Germline V gives CDR1 KGHSH, CDR2 LQKENI. V shed 3 bases and J 7 bases; nucleotides not matched to a gene: 6.

This clonotype was seen repeatedly, ten times or more. V and J are TRBV6-1 and TRBJ1-5; 7 nucleotides agree with TRBD1. V was clipped by 6 bases and J by 2 bases; unmatched bases: 13. CDR1 is MNHNS, CDR2 SASEGT, per germline. The CDR3 is 17 residues long. Written as DNA, the CDR3 is TGTGCCAGCAGCCCCGGGCAGGGGGTTTTGGGCAATCAGCCCCAGCATTTT. Protein product: CASSPGQGVLGNQPQHF.

Remarks on this clonotype: A clone one base away is much larger, so this may be a read error. The chain has TRBV20-1 and TRBJ2-7; the D call may be TRBD1 or TRBD2 (5 bases each). V gave up 2 bases and J gave up 7 bases, with 18 bases separating them. CDR3 length: 14 residues. Germline loops: CDR1 DFQATT, CDR2 SNEGSKA (reference sequence). CDR3 sequence reads: CSARPGTNNQEQYF. CDR3 bases: TGCAGTGCTAGACCCGGGACGAACAACCAGGAGCAGTACTTC.

The V gene is TRBV7-9, the J gene TRBJ2-7, with 9 bases identical to TRBD2. The germline V gene encodes CDR1 SEHNR and CDR2 FQNEAQ (reference sequence). There are 14 residues in the CDR3. V gave up 4 bases and J gave up 4 bases; unmatched junction bases: 5. CDR3 in amino acids: CASSSDSGRYEQYF. CDR3 in DNA: TGTGCCAGCAGCTCTGATAGCGGGAGATACGAGCAGTACTTC.

This clonotype was counted at least ten times. The rearrangement uses TRBV29-1 and TRBJ2-7; 10 bases are a match to TRBD2. The V segment lost 5 bases and the J segment 3 bases; nucleotides outside the gene matches: 10. Per germline, CDR1 SQVTM and CDR2 ANQGSEA. The CDR3 has 15 residues. CDR3 DNA sequence: TGCAGCGTTAACCAGCTAGCGGGAGAGAGCTACGAGCAGTACTTC. This translates into CSVNQLAGESYEQYF.

This clonotype is classed as medium-sized. Here the CDR3 DNA reads TGTGCCAGCAGTGATTCCAGGGAAACCGGGGAGCTGTTTTTT. This sequence encodes CASSDSRETGELFF. The chain couples TRBV6-1 to TRBJ2-2; tentative D call: TRBD1 (5 bases). There are 14 residues in the CDR3. The germline gives CDR1 MNHNS, CDR2 SASEGT. Trimming removed 3 bases from V and 5 bases from J, with 10 bases in between.

This clonotype has a count of ten or more. The chain has TRBV12-3 or TRBV12-4 and TRBJ2-3; the match to TRBD1 covers 10 bases. Losses at the gene ends were 8 bases for V and 1 base for J; bases not matched to a gene: 3. The CDR3 runs 14 residues. The CDR3 protein is CASAGTGGTDTQYF. Written as DNA, the CDR3 is TGTGCCAGCGCCGGGACAGGGGGCACAGATACGCAGTATTTT.

This clonotype occurred many times. The chain uses TRBV2 and TRBJ2-5, with D possibly TRBD1 on 5 matching bases. The germline gives CDR1 SNHLY, CDR2 FYNNEI. Trimming removed 3 bases from V and 2 bases from J, with 13 bases in between. CDR3 length: 15 amino acids. The CDR3 loop reads CASSEAGWGQETQYF. The CDR3 DNA follows: TGTGCCAGCAGTGAGGCAGGGTGGGGTCAAGAGACCCAGTACTTC.

This clonotype was seen repeatedly, ten times or more. This chain links TRBV6-1 with TRBJ1-2; D may be TRBD1 (6 bases). V was shortened by 8 bases and J by 0 bases, with 19 bases between the two germline ends. The CDR3 spans 16 residues. The germline V gene has CDR1 MNHNS and CDR2 SASEGT. CDR3 in amino acids: CASQPWGALANYGYTF. The CDR3 coding sequence is TGTGCCAGCCAACCCTGGGGGGCCCTGGCTAACTATGGCTACACCTTC.

This clonotype was seen many times. The J gene is TRBJ1-5, the V gene TRBV29-1, with D perhaps matching TRBD1 (6 bases). Per germline, CDR1 SQVTM and CDR2 ANQGSEA. The CDR3 runs to 14 residues. The V and J ends lost 5 bases and 0 bases respectively, with 11 bases between them. This chain's CDR3 is CSVTTGYSNQPQHF. The CDR3 region has the DNA TGCAGCGTTACGACAGGTTATAGCAATCAGCCCCAGCATTTT.

This clonotype was counted at least ten times. V is TRBV12-3 or TRBV12-4 and J is TRBJ2-1; D not resolved. Between the trimmed V and J ends, which lost 1 base and 7 bases, there was a span of 5 bases. This CDR3 has 12 amino acids. The CDR3 here is CASSLVKNEQFF. CDR3 in DNA: TGTGCCAGCAGTTTAGTCAAAAATGAGCAGTTCTTC.

The V gene is TRBV14, the J gene TRBJ2-1; no definite D call. The CDR3 totals 16 residues. Germline assignment: CDR1 SGHDN and CDR2 FVKESK. V lost 0 bases and J lost 5, with 14 bases in between. This CDR3 reads CASSQDVIGWDNEQFF. DNA of the CDR3: TGTGCCAGCAGCCAAGATGTCATTGGCTGGGACAATGAGCAGTTCTTC.

This clonotype has only a few counts. The J gene is TRBJ1-2, the V gene TRBV18, with 10 bases fitting TRBD1. This CDR3 is built from 15 residues. V lost 4 bases, J lost 6 bases, and 8 bases stayed unmatched. Germline CDR1 is KGHSH and CDR2 is LQKENI. The CDR3 is CASSQPTGGTDGYTF. In nucleotides, the CDR3 is TGTGCCAGCTCACAACCGACAGGGGGCACCGATGGCTACACCTTC. The whole variable domain, filled in from reference TRBV18 and TRBJ1-2, reads NAGVMQNPRHLVRRRGQEARLRCSPMKGHSHVYWYRQLPEEGLKFMVYLQKENIIDESGMPKERFSAEFPKEGPSILRIQQVVRGDSAAYFCASSQPTGGTDGYTFGSGTRLTVV.

Here the CDR3 reads CASSWGTEETQYF. CDR3 nucleotides: TGTGCCAGCAGTTGGGGTACAGAAGAGACCCAGTACTTC. This rearrangement joins TRBV6-5 to TRBJ2-5; D is unresolved. Germline loops: CDR1 MNHEY, CDR2 SVGAGI. This CDR3 region has 13 residues. V was cut by 4 bases and J by 3 bases, with 9 bases left in between.

V usage is TRBV10-3 and J usage is TRBJ2-5; tentatively, D is TRBD1 (5 bases). The CDR3 extends over 15 amino acids. V was clipped by 3 bases and J by 1 base, with 12 bases between them. Germline V gene sequence: CDR1 ENHRY, CDR2 SYGVKD. DNA of the CDR3: TGTGCCATCAGTGAATCAGGGCCCCCCCAAGAGACCCAGTACTTC. Translated, it gives CAISESGPPQETQYF.

This clonotype was recorded at least ten times. The chain is built from TRBV5-1 and TRBJ2-3, with TRBD2 matching over 8 bases. V dropped 2 bases and J dropped 2; count of bases not matched to a gene: 4. The germline V gene encodes CDR1 SGHRS and CDR2 YFSETQ. The CDR3 is made up of 15 amino acids. Written as DNA, the CDR3 is TGCGCCAGCAGCTTTAGCGGGACCGCCACAGATACGCAGTATTTT. This gives the protein CASSFSGTATDTQYF.

The table lists this clonotype with many counts. The chain is built from TRBV24-1 and TRBJ2-2; the D is unclear. The V gene's germline CDR1 is KGHDR and CDR2 SFDVKD. The CDR3 extends over 11 amino acids. V was shortened by 3 bases and J by 5 bases, with 0 bases between the two germline ends. The CDR3 bases are TGTGCCACCAGTGATACCGGGGAGCTGTTTTTT. It encodes CATSDTGELFF.

This clonotype was counted at least ten times. J is TRBJ2-2 and V is TRBV12-3 or TRBV12-4; D gene uncertain. The CDR3 is 13 amino acids. The V and J ends lost 5 bases and 3 bases respectively, with 7 bases between them. In DNA form, the CDR3 reads TGTGCCAGCAGTGCGGATGACACCGGGGAGCTGTTTTTT. The encoded protein is CASSADDTGELFF.

This clonotype has at least ten counts. V gene TRBV20-1 combines with J gene TRBJ2-1, with 10 bases lining up with TRBD2. Germline CDR1 reads DFQATT; CDR2 reads SNEGSKA (reference sequence). The CDR3 has 14 amino acids. J lost 10 bases, V lost 3 bases, and 9 bases had no gene match. The CDR3 here is CSASSASGSREQFF. CDR3 DNA: TGCAGTGCTAGTTCGGCTAGCGGGAGCCGGGAGCAGTTCTTC.